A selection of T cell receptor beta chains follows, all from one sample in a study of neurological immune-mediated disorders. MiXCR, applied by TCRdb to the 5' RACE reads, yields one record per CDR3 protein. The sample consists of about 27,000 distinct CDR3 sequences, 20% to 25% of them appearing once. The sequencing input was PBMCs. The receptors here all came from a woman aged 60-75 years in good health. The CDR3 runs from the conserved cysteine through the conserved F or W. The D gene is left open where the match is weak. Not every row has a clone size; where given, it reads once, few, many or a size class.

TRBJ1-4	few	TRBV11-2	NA	CASSFGATTNEKLFF	TGTGCCAGCAGCTTCGGCGCGACAACTAATGAAAAACTGTTTTTT
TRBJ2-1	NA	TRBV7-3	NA	CASSQGRVNEQFF	TGTGCCAGCAGCCAAGGCAGGGTCAATGAGCAGTTCTTC
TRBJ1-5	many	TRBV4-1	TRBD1	CASSRDHRGLQPQHF	TGCGCCAGCAGCCGAGATCACAGGGGGCTTCAGCCCCAGCATTTT
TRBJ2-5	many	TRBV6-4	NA	CASSVESGGTQYF	TGTGCCAGCAGTGTGGAGTCAGGTGGGACCCAGTACTTC
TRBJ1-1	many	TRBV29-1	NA	CSVLELFGQNEAFF	TGCAGCGTCCTGGAGCTTTTTGGACAGAATGAAGCTTTCTTT
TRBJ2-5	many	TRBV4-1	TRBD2	CASSPTVRRLAGGWETQYF	TGCGCCAGCAGCCCTACAGTTCGCCGGCTAGCGGGGGGTTGGGAGACCCAGTACTTC
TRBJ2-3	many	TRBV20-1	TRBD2	CSKLKAGSTDTQYF	TGCAGCAAACTAAAAGCGGGAAGCACAGATACGCAGTATTTT
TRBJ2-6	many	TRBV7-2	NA	CASSLVGAGANVLTF	TGTGCCAGCAGCTTAGTAGGGGCTGGGGCCAACGTCCTGACTTTC
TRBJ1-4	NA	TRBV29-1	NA	CSAGRAGANEKLFF	TGCAGCGCTGGTCGGGCGGGGGCTAATGAAAAACTGTTTTTT
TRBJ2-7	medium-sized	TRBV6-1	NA	CASSASYEQYF	TGTGCCAGCAGTGCATCCTACGAGCAGTACTTC
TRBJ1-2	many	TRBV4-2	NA	CASSQDRAGNYGYTF	TGTGCCAGCAGCCAAGATCGCGCAGGGAACTATGGCTACACCTTC
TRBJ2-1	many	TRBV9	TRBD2	CASSVAGGRGNEQFF	TGTGCCAGCAGCGTAGCCGGCGGGAGAGGAAATGAGCAGTTCTTC
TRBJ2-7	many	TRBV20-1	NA	CSARDISYEQYF	TGCAGTGCTAGGGACATATCCTACGAGCAGTACTTC
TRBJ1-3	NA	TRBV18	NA	CASSPAGTALGNTIYF	TGTGCCAGCTCACCTGCCGGGACCGCGCTTGGAAACACCATATATTTT
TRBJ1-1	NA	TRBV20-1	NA	CSAPTTAAGTEAFF	TGCAGTGCTCCCACGACGGCCGCCGGGACTGAAGCTTTCTTT
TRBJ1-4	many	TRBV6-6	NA	CASSYNSPNEKLFF	TGTGCCAGCAGTTATAATTCACCTAATGAAAAACTGTTTTTT
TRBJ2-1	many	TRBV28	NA	CASSPLGYNEQFF	TGTGCCAGCAGCCCCCTAGGCTACAATGAGCAGTTCTTC
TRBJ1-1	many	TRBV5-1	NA	CASSLTAGEGTEAFF	TGCGCCAGCAGCTTGACAGCAGGGGAGGGGACTGAAGCTTTCTTT
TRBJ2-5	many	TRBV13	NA	CASSLQSETQYF	TGTGCCAGCAGCTTACAGTCGGAGACCCAGTACTTC
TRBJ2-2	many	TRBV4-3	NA	CASSQVALGGASGELFF	TGCGCCAGCAGCCAAGTGGCTTTAGGGGGGGCCAGCGGGGAGCTGTTTTTT
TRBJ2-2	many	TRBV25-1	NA	CASSKGGKTGELFF	TGTGCCAGCAGTAAAGGAGGGAAGACCGGGGAGCTGTTTTTT
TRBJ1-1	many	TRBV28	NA	CASSPITPQGSEAFF	TGTGCCAGCAGTCCCATTACCCCCCAGGGATCTGAAGCTTTCTTT
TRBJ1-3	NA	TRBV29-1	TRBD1	CSADRVSGNTIYF	TGCAGCGCCGACAGGGTTTCTGGAAACACCATATATTTT
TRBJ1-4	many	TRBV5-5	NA	CASGAGTLPEKLFF	TGTGCCAGCGGGGCCGGGACCTTACCTGAAAAACTGTTTTTT
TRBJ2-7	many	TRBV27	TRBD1	CASSSAGGEQYF	TGTGCCAGCAGTTCCGCAGGGGGCGAGCAGTACTTC
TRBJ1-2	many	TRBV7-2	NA	CASSLAPLYGYTF	TGTGCCAGCAGCTTAGCGCCCCTCTATGGCTACACCTTC
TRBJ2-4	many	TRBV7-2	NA	CASSSGGSKNIQYF	TGTGCCAGCAGCTCCGGGGGATCCAAAAACATTCAGTACTTC
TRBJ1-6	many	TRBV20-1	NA	CSARGSSYNSPLHF	TGCAGTGCTAGAGGGAGCTCCTATAATTCACCCCTCCACTTT
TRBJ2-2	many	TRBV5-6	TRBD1	CASSTIQGTGELFF	TGTGCCAGCAGCACAATACAGGGGACCGGGGAGCTGTTTTTT
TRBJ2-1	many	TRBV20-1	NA	CSAPWGLYNEQFF	TGCAGTGCCCCTTGGGGGCTATACAATGAGCAGTTCTTC
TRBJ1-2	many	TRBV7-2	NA	CASSRDRYYGYTF	TGTGCCAGCAGCCGCGACAGATATTATGGCTACACCTTC
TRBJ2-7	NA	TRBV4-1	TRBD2	CASSQRTSGTYEQYF	TGCGCCAGCAGCCAAAGGACTAGCGGTACCTACGAGCAGTACTTC
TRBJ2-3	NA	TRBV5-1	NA	CASSITDTQYF	TGCGCCAGCAGCATAACAGATACGCAGTATTTT
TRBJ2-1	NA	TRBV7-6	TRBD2	CASSPRTSGSYNEQFF	TGTGCCAGCAGCCCGCGGACTAGCGGGTCGTACAATGAGCAGTTCTTC
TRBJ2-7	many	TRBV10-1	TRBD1	CASSGGTGSSYEQYF	TGCGCCAGCAGTGGGGGGACAGGCAGCTCCTACGAGCAGTACTTC